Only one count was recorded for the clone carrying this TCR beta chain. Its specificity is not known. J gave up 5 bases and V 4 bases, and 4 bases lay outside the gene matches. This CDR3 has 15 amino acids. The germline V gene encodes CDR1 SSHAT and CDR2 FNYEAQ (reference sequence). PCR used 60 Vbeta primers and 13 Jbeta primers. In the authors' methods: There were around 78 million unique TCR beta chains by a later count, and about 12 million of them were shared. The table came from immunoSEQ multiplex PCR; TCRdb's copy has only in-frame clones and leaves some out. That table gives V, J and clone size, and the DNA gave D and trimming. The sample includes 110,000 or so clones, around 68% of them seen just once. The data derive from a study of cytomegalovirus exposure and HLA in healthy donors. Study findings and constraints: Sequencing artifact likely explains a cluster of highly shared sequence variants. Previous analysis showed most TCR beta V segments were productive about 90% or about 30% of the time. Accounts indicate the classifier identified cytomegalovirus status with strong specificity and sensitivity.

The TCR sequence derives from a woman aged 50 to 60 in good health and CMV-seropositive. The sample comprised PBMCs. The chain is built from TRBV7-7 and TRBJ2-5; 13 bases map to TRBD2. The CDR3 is CASSSLAGGPETQYF. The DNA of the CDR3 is TGTGCCAGCAGCTCACTAGCGGGGGGGCCCGAGACCCAGTACTTC.